This is a list of T cell receptor beta chains from one sample in a study of blood T cell repertoires in COVID-19. Produced via immunoSEQ multiplex PCR; TCRdb's table is partial and in-frame only. Of approximately 240,000 clones listed, around 84% were seen once; the top ten hold around a sixth. Sequences were obtained from peripheral blood. These receptors all come from a woman of 80 years or more with active or convalescent COVID-19. Both conserved end residues are part of each CDR3. Fields, in order: clone size, J gene, D gene, V gene, CDR3 DNA, CDR3 protein. The D gene is left open where the match is weak. Rows give clone size only sometimes, using once, few, many, or a class for an expanded clone.

NA | TRBJ1-4 | TRBD1 | TRBV20-1 | TGCAGTGCTAGTTCGACAGGGCTTGAAAAACTGTTTTTT | CSASSTGLEKLFF
NA | TRBJ2-3 | NA | TRBV30 | TGTGCCTGGACCCGACTCAACCGCGGGGATACGCAGTATTTT | CAWTRLNRGDTQYF
NA | TRBJ1-1 | TRBD1 | TRBV19 | TGTGCCAGTAGTCTCAGGGGGACAGCCTCGTCTCAAACTGAAGCTTTCTTT | CASSLRGTASSQTEAFF
few | TRBJ2-3 | NA | TRBV19 | TGTGCCAGTAGCAATATGGGAGCAGATACGCAGTATTTT | CASSNMGADTQYF
NA | TRBJ1-2 | NA | TRBV19 | TGTGCCAGTAGTATATTTTCAGGGGAACCTCACTATGGCTACACCTTC | CASSIFSGEPHYGYTF
NA | TRBJ2-6 | TRBD1 | TRBV5-1 | TGCGCCAGCAGCCATGGGACAGCCATCTCTGGGGCCAACGTCCTGACTTTC | CASSHGTAISGANVLTF
NA | TRBJ2-1 | TRBD1 | TRBV7-3 | TGTGCCAGCAGCGACCGGGACAGGGGGCTTAATGAGCAGTTCTTC | CASSDRDRGLNEQFF
NA | TRBJ2-5 | TRBD2 | TRBV7-6 | TGTGCCAGCAGCCCATTGGGACTAGCGGGGGGCAGGGAGACCCAGTACTTC | CASSPLGLAGGRETQYF
NA | TRBJ2-7 | TRBD2 | TRBV4-2 | TGTGCCAGCAGCCAAGATCCTCCGGGACTAGGAAGGTCCTACGAGCAGTACTTC | CASSQDPPGLGRSYEQYF
NA | TRBJ1-2 | NA | TRBV30 | TGTGCCTGGAGTTCAGGGCCGAACTATGGCTACACCTTC | CAWSSGPNYGYTF
NA | TRBJ1-1 | TRBD1 | TRBV28 | TGTGCCAGCAGCTCAGAACGGACAGGCGCTTTCTTT | CASSSERTGAFF